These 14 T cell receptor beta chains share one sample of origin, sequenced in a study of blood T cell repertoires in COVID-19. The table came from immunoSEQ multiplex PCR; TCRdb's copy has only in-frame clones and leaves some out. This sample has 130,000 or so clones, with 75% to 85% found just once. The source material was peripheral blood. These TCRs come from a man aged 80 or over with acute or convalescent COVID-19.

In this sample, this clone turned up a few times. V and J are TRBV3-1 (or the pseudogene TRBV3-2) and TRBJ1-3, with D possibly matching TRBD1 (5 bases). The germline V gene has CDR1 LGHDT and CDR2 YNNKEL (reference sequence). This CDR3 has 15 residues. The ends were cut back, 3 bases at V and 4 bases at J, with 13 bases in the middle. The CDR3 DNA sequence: TGTGCCAGCAGCCAGCAGGGTAATTCCGGAAACACCATATATTTT. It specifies CASSQQGNSGNTIYF.

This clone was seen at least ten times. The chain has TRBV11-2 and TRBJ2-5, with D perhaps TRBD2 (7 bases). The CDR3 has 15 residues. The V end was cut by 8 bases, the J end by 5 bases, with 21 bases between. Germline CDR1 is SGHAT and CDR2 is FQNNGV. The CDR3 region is CASCLEGGPWETQYF. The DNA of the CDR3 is TGTGCCAGCTGCCTGGAGGGGGGGCCCTGGGAGACCCAGTACTTC.

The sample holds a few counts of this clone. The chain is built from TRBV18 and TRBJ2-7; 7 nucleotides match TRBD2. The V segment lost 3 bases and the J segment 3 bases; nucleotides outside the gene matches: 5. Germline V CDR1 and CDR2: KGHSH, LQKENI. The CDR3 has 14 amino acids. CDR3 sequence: CASSPGLVSYEQYF. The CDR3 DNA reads TGTGCCAGCTCACCCGGACTAGTAAGCTACGAGCAGTACTTC.

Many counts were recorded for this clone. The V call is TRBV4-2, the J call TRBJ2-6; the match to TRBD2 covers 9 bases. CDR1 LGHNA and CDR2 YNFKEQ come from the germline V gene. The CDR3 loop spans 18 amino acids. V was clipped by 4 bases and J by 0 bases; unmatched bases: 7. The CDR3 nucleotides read TGTGCCAGCAGCCCGCGACTAGCGGTTTACTCTGGGGCCAACGTCCTGACTTTC. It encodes CASSPRLAVYSGANVLTF.

This CDR3 is CASSFGGLNEQFF. The CDR3 DNA reads as TGTGCCAGCAGTTTTGGGGGCTTGAATGAGCAGTTCTTC. The chain recombines TRBV12-3 or TRBV12-4 with TRBJ2-1; tentatively, D is TRBD1 (6 bases). Trimming pared 3 bases from V and 7 bases from J, leaving 10 bases between. This CDR3 has 13 residues.

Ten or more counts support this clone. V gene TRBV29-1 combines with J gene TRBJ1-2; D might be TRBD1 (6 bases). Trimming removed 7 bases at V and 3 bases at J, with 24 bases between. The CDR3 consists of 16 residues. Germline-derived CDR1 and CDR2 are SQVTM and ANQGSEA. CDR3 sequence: CSAKPIWDKPYYGYTF. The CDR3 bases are TGCAGCGCTAAACCTATCTGGGACAAACCGTACTATGGCTACACCTTC. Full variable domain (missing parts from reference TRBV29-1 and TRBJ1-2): SAVISQKPSRDICQRGTSLTIQCQVDSQVTMMFWYRQQPGQSLTLIATANQGSEATYESGFVIDKFPISRPNLTFSTLTVSNMSPEDSSIYLCSAKPIWDKPYYGYTFGSGTRLTVV.

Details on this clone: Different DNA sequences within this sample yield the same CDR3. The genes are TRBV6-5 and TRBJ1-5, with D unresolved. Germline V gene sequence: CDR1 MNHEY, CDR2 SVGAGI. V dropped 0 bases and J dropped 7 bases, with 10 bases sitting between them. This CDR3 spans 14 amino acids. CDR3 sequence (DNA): TGTGCCAGCAGTTACTCGGAGAGGAACCAGCCCCAGCATTTT. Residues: CASSYSERNQPQHF.

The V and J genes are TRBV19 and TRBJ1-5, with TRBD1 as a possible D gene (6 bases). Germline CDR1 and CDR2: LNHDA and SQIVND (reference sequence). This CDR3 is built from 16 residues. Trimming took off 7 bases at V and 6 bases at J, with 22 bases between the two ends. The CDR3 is CASTSAQGWRSQPQHF. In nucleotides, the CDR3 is TGTGCCAGTACTTCAGCTCAGGGGTGGCGGAGTCAGCCCCAGCATTTT. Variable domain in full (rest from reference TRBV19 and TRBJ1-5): DGGITQSPKYLFRKEGQNVTLSCEQNLNHDAMYWYRQDPGQGLRLIYYSQIVNDFQKGDIAEGYSVSREKKESFPLTVTSAQKNPTAFYLCASTSAQGWRSQPQHFGDGTRLSIL.

The CDR3 nucleotides read TGTGCCAGCAGCAAGGGGGCGGGGGTTGATACGCAGTATTTT. Its translation is CASSKGAGVDTQYF. The chain joins TRBV21-1 to TRBJ2-3; the DNA was not used to check the table's D call, TRBD2. TRBV21-1 is shown as a pseudogene. This CDR3 has 14 amino acids.

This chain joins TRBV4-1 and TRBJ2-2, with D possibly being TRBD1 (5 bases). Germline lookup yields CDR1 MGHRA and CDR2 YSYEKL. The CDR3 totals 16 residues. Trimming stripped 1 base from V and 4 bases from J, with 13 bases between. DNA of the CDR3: TGCGCCAGCAGCCAAGTGGCAGGGCTGGGCACCGGGGAGCTGTTTTTT. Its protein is CASSQVAGLGTGELFF.

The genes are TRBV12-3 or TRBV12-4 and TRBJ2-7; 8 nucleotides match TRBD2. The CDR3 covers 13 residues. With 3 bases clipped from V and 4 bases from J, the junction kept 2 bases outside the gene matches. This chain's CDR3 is CASSFGGGYEQYF. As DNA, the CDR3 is TGTGCCAGCAGTTTTGGCGGGGGGTACGAGCAGTACTTC.

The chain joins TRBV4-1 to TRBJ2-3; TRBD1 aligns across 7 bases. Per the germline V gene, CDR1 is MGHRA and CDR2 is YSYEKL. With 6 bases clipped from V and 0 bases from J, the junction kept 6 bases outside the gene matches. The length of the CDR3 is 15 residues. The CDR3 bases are TGCGCCAGCAGACTCGGGACAGTTAGCACAGATACGCAGTATTTT. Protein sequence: CASRLGTVSTDTQYF.

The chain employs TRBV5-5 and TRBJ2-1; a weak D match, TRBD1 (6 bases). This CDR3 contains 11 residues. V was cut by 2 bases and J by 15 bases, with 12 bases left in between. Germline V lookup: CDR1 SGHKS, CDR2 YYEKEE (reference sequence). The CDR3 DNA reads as TGTGCCAGCAGCTTTAGACAGGTTCGGTTCTTC. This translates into CASSFRQVRFF.

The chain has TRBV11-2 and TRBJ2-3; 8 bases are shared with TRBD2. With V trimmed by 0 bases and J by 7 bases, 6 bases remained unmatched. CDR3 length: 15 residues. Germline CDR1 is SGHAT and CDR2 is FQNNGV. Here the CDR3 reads CASSLEAGVTYTQYF. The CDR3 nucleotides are TGTGCCAGCAGCTTAGAAGCGGGGGTGACCTATACGCAGTATTTT. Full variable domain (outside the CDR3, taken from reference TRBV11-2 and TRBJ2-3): EAGVAQSPRYKIIEKRQSVAFWCNPISGHATLYWYQQILGQGPKLLIQFQNNGVVDDSQLPKDRFSAERLKGVDSTLKIQPAKLEDSAVYLCASSLEAGVTYTQYFGPGTRLTVL.